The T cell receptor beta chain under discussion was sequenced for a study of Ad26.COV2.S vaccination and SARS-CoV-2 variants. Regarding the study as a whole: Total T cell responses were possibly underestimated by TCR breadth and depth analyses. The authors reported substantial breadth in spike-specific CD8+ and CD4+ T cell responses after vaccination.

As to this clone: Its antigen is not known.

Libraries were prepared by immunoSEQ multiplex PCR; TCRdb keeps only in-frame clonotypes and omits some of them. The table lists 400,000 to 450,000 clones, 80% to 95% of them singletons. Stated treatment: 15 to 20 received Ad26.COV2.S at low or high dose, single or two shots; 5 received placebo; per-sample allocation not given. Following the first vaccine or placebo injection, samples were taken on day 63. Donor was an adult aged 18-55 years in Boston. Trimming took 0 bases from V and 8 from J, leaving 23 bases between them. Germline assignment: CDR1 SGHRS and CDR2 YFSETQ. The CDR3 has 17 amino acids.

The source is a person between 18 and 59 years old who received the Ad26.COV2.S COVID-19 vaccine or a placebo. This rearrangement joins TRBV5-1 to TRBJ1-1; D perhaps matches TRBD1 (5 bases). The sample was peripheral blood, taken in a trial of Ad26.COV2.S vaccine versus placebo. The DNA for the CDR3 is TGCGCCAGCAGCTTGGGGACGCTAGGGGCCCTTGGGACCGAAGCTTTCTTT. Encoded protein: CASSLGTLGALGTEAFF.